The sequence of this T cell receptor beta chain was determined in a study of response to subunit inactivated influenza vaccine. V lost 2 bases and J 9 bases, leaving 11 bases between the germline ends. The germline V gene encodes CDR1 SEHNR and CDR2 FQNEAQ (reference sequence). This CDR3 is 13 amino acids long. TCRdb fed the RT-PCR reads into MiXCR, producing one record per CDR3 protein. The data show around 600,000 distinct CDR3 sequences, with approximately 10% seen just once and about 11% held by the top ten. This clonotype has a count of ten or more. This sample also belongs to another study, concerning T cells expressing NK-cell markers. From that second work: Making the TCR beta cDNA relied on 5'RACE template switching with UMIs. Serological testing identified seven of the eight sequenced donors as HCMV-seropositive and one as seronegative. With an anti-gamma-delta TCR antibody, sorting in several experiments was kept to alpha-beta TCR T cells.

The origin of this receptor is a man aged 45-60 years who received an inactivated influenza vaccine. The V call is TRBV7-9, the J call TRBJ2-4; D perhaps matches TRBD2 (5 bases). Sequencing was performed on PBMCs from blood, taken on the day of vaccination. The CDR3 bases are TGTGCCAGCAGCTTATATGACGCGGGCATTCAGTACTTC. Translated, it gives CASSLYDAGIQYF.